This section outlines one T cell receptor beta chain sequence together with its context. No antigen is known for it. The data stem from a study of T cell responses to AZD1222 COVID-19 vaccine. Assay: immunoSEQ multiplex PCR; the TCRdb copy retains only in-frame clones and omits some. This sample carries approximately 85,000 clones, 70% to 90% of them seen once, and the ten largest clones take 6.5% to 7.5%. Study-wide points: Spike-specific TCR depth and breadth grew after two AZD1222 doses. At baseline, seropositivity was found in only a handful of AZD1222 recipients.

The sample in question was peripheral blood, obtained on day 0 of AZD1222 vaccination. This clonotype was sampled from an adult in good health.

The CDR3 spells CASSLDRAFSGNTIYF. In nucleotides, the CDR3 is TGTGCCAGCAGCCTGGACAGGGCTTTCTCTGGAAACACCATATATTTT. This rearrangement joins TRBV7-9 to TRBJ1-3; 8 bases agree with TRBD1. Per germline, CDR1 SEHNR and CDR2 FQNEAQ (reference sequence). This CDR3 spans 16 amino acids. Unmatched junction bases numbered 6, after V lost 5 bases and J lost 0 bases.